This TCR beta chain came from a study of CD8 T cells in ankylosing spondylitis. This clonotype occurred a few times. Its antigen is still unknown. Study-wide results and limits: Existing reports had already noted some motif variants in reactive arthritis synovial fluid and blood. The authors reported significant enrichment of disease-linked clones in matched ankylosing spondylitis synovial fluid. Clones that were linked to disease were CD8+ and were relatively rare in peripheral blood. Typical of ankylosing spondylitis blood, it appeared, was a TCR beta motif of seven to nine highly homologous variants.

Trimming shortened V by 5 bases and J by 5 bases, and 16 bases separated the two germline ends. The CDR3 runs to 14 residues. The germline gives CDR1 SGHDT, CDR2 YYEEEE. Preparation of TCR beta libraries was done by quantitative 5'-RACE with molecular barcodes. TCRdb redid the calling of the 5' RACE reads with MiXCR, one entry per CDR3 protein. The sample carries approximately 520,000 distinct CDR3 sequences, about 5% recorded once. This rearrangement joins TRBV5-6 to TRBJ2-5; tentatively, D is TRBD2 (6 bases). The receptor comes from a male donor with ankylosing spondylitis. The sample comprised blood, either unsorted or a sorted T cell fraction (not recorded which). This CDR3 is CASSLTSSGETQYF. In DNA form, the CDR3 reads TGTGCCAGCAGTTTGACTAGTTCTGGCGAGACCCAGTACTTC. The complete variable domain, with remaining parts taken from reference TRBV5-6 and TRBJ2-5, reads DAGVTQSPTHLIKTRGQQVTLRCSPKSGHDTVSWYQQALGQGPQFIFQYYEEEERQRGNFPDRFSGHQFPNYSSELNVNALLLGDSALYLCASSLTSSGETQYFGPGTRLLVL.